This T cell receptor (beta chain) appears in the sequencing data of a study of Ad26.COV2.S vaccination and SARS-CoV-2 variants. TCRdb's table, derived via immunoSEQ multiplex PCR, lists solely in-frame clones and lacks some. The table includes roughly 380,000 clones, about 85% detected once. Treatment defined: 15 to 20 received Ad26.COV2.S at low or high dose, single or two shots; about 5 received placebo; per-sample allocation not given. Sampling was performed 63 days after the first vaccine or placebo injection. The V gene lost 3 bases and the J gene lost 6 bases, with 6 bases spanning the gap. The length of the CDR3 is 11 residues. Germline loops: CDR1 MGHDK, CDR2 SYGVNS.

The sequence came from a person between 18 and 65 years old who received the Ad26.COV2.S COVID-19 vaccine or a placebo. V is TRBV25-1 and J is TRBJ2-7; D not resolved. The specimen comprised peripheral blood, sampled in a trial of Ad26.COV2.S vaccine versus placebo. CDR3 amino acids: CASSDVLEQYF. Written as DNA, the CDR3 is TGTGCCAGCAGTGACGTTCTCGAGCAGTACTTC.